The 29 T cell receptor beta chains listed next were all sequenced from one sample in a study of molecular identifiers for immune sequencing clone quantification. In TCRdb, the PCR reads were re-called with MiXCR into one record per CDR3 protein. Of some 59,000 distinct CDR3 sequences listed, around 25% are singletons. Sequenced sample: naive CD8+ T cells from blood, with Jurkat cell RNA spiked in. The subset here: FACS-sorted CD8+CD4-CCR7+CD45RA+ naive T cells. The receptors stem from a human donor in good health. Some libraries in this study had Jurkat cell RNA spiked in.

This clonotype was seen at least ten times. This chain uses TRBV27 with TRBJ1-1; 8 bases agree with TRBD1. V dropped 5 bases and J dropped 11; count of bases not matched to a gene: 10. CDR1 MNHEY and CDR2 SMNVEV come from the germline V gene (reference sequence). This CDR3 comprises 13 residues. The CDR3 DNA is TGTGCCAGCAGTGGTATTCCGGGACAGGAGGCTTTCTTT. Its protein product is CASSGIPGQEAFF.

At least ten counts were recorded for this clonotype. The chain links TRBV12-3 or TRBV12-4 to TRBJ2-5, with a possible D match to TRBD1 (5 bases). V lost 4 bases to trimming and J lost 2 bases, with 11 bases between them. The CDR3 covers 14 residues. The CDR3 DNA is TGTGCCAGCAGTTCCCCAGGGTGGCAAGAGACCCAGTACTTC. Residues: CASSSPGWQETQYF.

As concerns this clonotype: This clone may be a read error of a much larger clone one base away. CDR3 nucleotide sequence: TGCGCCAGCAGCTTGTTAGGTACGTCCATGAACACTGAAGCTTTCTTT. Translating gives CASSLLGTSMNTEAFF. The V gene is TRBV5-1, the J gene TRBJ1-1; D ambiguous. CDR1 is SGHRS, CDR2 YFSETQ, per germline. Trimming cost V 1 base and J 0 bases, with 13 bases left between them. The CDR3 extends over 16 amino acids.

Turning to this clonotype: Given a much more abundant clone one base away, this may be a read error. The chain carries TRBV6-6 and TRBJ2-3; 11 bases fit TRBD2. The V and J ends lost 5 bases and 8 bases, in that order; junction bases with no gene match: 12. CDR1 is MNHNY, CDR2 SVGAGI, per germline (reference sequence). The CDR3 spans 16 residues. The CDR3 sequence is CASSDMTSGVAGTQYF. The CDR3, as DNA: TGTGCCAGCAGTGACATGACTAGCGGGGTAGCAGGTACGCAGTATTTT.

About this clonotype itself: With a much larger clone just one base away, this may be a read error. The chain recombines TRBV12-3 or TRBV12-4 with TRBJ1-2; D unresolved. The CDR3 loop spans 12 amino acids. V lost 5 bases to trimming and J lost 10 bases, with 14 bases between them. This chain's CDR3 is CASSGSPPDYTF. CDR3 nucleotides: TGTGCCAGCAGTGGTTCCCCACCCGACTACACCTTC.

This clonotype appeared many times. This rearrangement joins TRBV7-3 to TRBJ2-2; D gene uncertain. Germline V lookup: CDR1 SGHTA, CDR2 FQGTGA. The CDR3 has 12 amino acids. V lost 5 bases and J 7 bases, leaving 8 bases between the germline ends. The CDR3 loop is CASSPLSGELFF. CDR3 nucleotide sequence: TGTGCCAGCAGCCCCCTTAGCGGGGAGCTGTTTTTT.

This clonotype occurred a few times. The rearrangement links TRBV29-1 to TRBJ1-1, with a weak D call TRBD1 (6 bases). The germline V gene has CDR1 SQVTM and CDR2 ANQGSEA. The CDR3 has 14 amino acids. Trimming left V 2 bases short and J 3 bases short, with 13 bases between. The CDR3: CSVEIRGRDTEAFF. The CDR3 bases are TGCAGCGTTGAAATCCGGGGGCGGGACACTGAAGCTTTCTTT.

This clonotype was found many times. The V gene is TRBV7-6, the J gene TRBJ2-3, with a possible D match to TRBD2 (6 bases). This CDR3 contains 18 residues. Germline V gene sequence: CDR1 SGHVS, CDR2 FNYEAQ. V lost 7 bases and J 2 bases, leaving 25 bases between the germline ends. The CDR3 sequence is CASIKSRDGGMSTDTQYF. The CDR3 nucleotides read TGTGCCAGCATCAAGTCCCGGGACGGAGGGATGTCCACAGATACGCAGTATTTT. The full variable domain, in which reference TRBV7-6 and TRBJ2-3 provide the parts outside the CDR3, is GAGVSQSPRYKVTKRGQDVALRCDPISGHVSLYWYRQALGQGPEFLTYFNYEAQQDKSGLPNDRFSAERPEGSISTLTIQRTEQRDSAMYRCASIKSRDGGMSTDTQYFGPGTRLTVL.

There are many counts of this clonotype. This sequence joins TRBV4-1 and TRBJ2-5; D is undetermined. Trimming removed 0 bases from V and 4 bases from J, with 12 bases in between. CDR1 and CDR2 (germline): MGHRA, YSYEKL. The CDR3 spans 15 residues. The CDR3 coding sequence is TGCGCCAGCAGCCAAGATTTGGCTAGAGGAGAGACCCAGTACTTC. This gives the protein CASSQDLARGETQYF.

This clonotype was observed a handful of times. The V and J genes are TRBV19 and TRBJ2-3; D unresolved. Near its end, the DNA agrees better with TRBJ1-5, so the J call may be wrong. This CDR3 spans 13 amino acids. Germline V lookup: CDR1 LNHDA, CDR2 SQIVND (reference sequence). The CDR3 spells CASHSGSTDTQHF. CDR3 in DNA: TGTGCCAGCCATAGCGGGAGCACAGATACGCAGCATTTT.

CDR3 sequence: CASSLEGQAGGPYYEQYF. CDR3 nucleotide sequence: TGTGCCAGCAGCTTAGAGGGACAAGCGGGAGGTCCCTACTACGAGCAGTACTTC. The chain has TRBV7-2 and TRBJ2-7, with 9 bases identical to TRBD2. Germline CDR1 SGHTA, CDR2 FQGNSA. V was pared by 1 base and J by 3 bases, with 13 bases of the junction left unmatched. This CDR3 contains 18 residues. Variable domain in full (rest from reference TRBV7-2 and TRBJ2-7): GAGVSQSPSNKVTEKGKDVELRCDPISGHTALYWYRQSLGQGLEFLIYFQGNSAPDKSGLPSDRFSAERTGGSVSTLTIQRTQQEDSAVYLCASSLEGQAGGPYYEQYFGPGTRLTVT.

On this clonotype itself: A much bigger clone sits one base away, suggesting this may be a read error. The V call is TRBV30, the J call TRBJ2-7, with 7 nucleotides matching TRBD1. Germline assignment: CDR1 GTSNPN and CDR2 SVGIG (reference sequence). CDR3 length: 15 amino acids. The V segment lost 5 bases and the J segment 1 base; nucleotides outside the gene matches: 11. The CDR3 spells CAWGRPGTASYEQYF. The CDR3, as DNA: TGTGCCTGGGGACGGCCCGGGACAGCTTCCTACGAGCAGTACTTC.

The chain carries TRBV20-1 and TRBJ1-5, with 10 bases matching TRBD1. CDR1 is DFQATT, CDR2 SNEGSKA, per germline (reference sequence). This CDR3 contains 13 residues. J lost 6 bases, V lost 6 bases, and 5 bases had no gene match. This chain's CDR3 is CSAGQGDGQPQHF. In DNA form, the CDR3 reads TGCAGTGCCGGACAGGGGGACGGTCAGCCCCAGCATTTT.

This clonotype was detected a few times. V gene TRBV20-1 combines with J gene TRBJ1-5, with a tentative D call TRBD1 (5 bases). The CDR3 runs to 15 residues. Germline V gene lookup returns CDR1 DFQATT and CDR2 SNEGSKA (reference sequence). V gave up 4 bases and J gave up 6 bases, with 19 bases separating them. The CDR3 bases are TGCAGTGCTAACAATCCGGGACCGGGAAGTCAGCCCCAGCATTTT. This gives the protein CSANNPGPGSQPQHF.

The sample holds many counts of this clonotype. The CDR3 bases are TGTGCCACCAGCAGAGAGGAGTCCTCTGGGGCCAACGTCCTGACTTTC. Translated: CATSREESSGANVLTF. The chain recombines TRBV15 with TRBJ2-6; D is uncertain. In germline, CDR1 is LNHNV, CDR2 YYDKDF (reference sequence). This CDR3 has 16 amino acids. The V end was cut by 0 bases, the J end by 0 bases, with 6 bases between.

This clonotype appeared many times. The rearrangement joins TRBV12-3 or TRBV12-4 to TRBJ1-6, with 8 bases that match TRBD1. Unmatched junction bases numbered 16, after V lost 3 bases and J lost 0 bases. This CDR3 comprises 21 residues. CDR3 coding DNA: TGTGCCAGCAGTTTCTCGATCGGCAGGGGGCCCTGGAGCTCCTATAATTCACCCCTCCACTTT. It yields the protein CASSFSIGRGPWSSYNSPLHF.

This clonotype was found many times. The CDR3 sequence is CASSIGLAGPYNEQFF. The CDR3 DNA is TGTGCCAGTAGTATTGGTTTAGCGGGACCCTACAATGAGCAGTTCTTC. The chain recombines TRBV19 with TRBJ2-1; 8 bases are shared with TRBD2. CDR3 size: 16 residues. Germline V lookup: CDR1 LNHDA, CDR2 SQIVND (reference sequence). J gave up 2 bases and V 3 bases, and 6 bases lay outside the gene matches.

To note about this clonotype: A clone one base away is much larger, so this may be a read error. The rearrangement links TRBV7-8 to TRBJ2-5; perhaps TRBD1 as D (6 bases). This CDR3 spans 13 amino acids. V was clipped by 8 bases and J by 5 bases, with 15 bases between them. The V gene's germline CDR1 is SGHVS and CDR2 FQNEAQ. CDR3 sequence reads: CASATPGEETQYF. The CDR3 DNA is TGTGCCAGCGCAACACCAGGGGAGGAGACCCAGTACTTC.

The sample holds many counts of this clonotype. The chain links TRBV6-5 to TRBJ2-7; D not resolved. The V gene lost 4 bases and the J gene lost 0 bases, with 10 bases spanning the gap. The V gene's germline CDR1 is MNHEY and CDR2 SVGAGI. This CDR3 is 14 amino acids long. The CDR3 sequence: CASSSQQFSYEQYF. CDR3 DNA: TGTGCCAGCAGTTCGCAACAGTTCTCCTACGAGCAGTACTTC.

In this sample, this clonotype turned up many times. V and J are TRBV4-3 and TRBJ2-2; 13 nucleotides align to TRBD2. Trimming at V came to 1 base and at J to 1 base, leaving 12 bases not matched to a gene. Germline V lookup: CDR1 LGHNA, CDR2 YSLEER. The CDR3 consists of 21 residues. CDR3 sequence reads: CASSQVLTGLAGVKNTGELFF. For the CDR3, the DNA is TGCGCCAGCAGCCAAGTCTTGACCGGACTAGCGGGGGTTAAGAACACCGGGGAGCTGTTTTTT.

This clonotype was recorded many times. The CDR3 sequence: CASSLGGQETQYF. The CDR3 DNA reads as TGTGCCAGCAGTTTAGGCGGCCAAGAGACCCAGTACTTC. This chain connects TRBV12-3 or TRBV12-4 to TRBJ2-5; D uncertain. The V end was cut by 1 base, the J end by 1 base, with 4 bases between. There are 13 residues in the CDR3.

A note on this clonotype: One base away lies a much larger clone, so this may be a sequencing read error. The CDR3 carries no conserved terminal phenylalanine or tryptophan, so it likely arises from a read error. The V gene is TRBV20-1, the J gene TRBJ1-4, with D possibly being TRBD1 (6 bases). V was shortened by 1 base and J by 12 bases, with 15 bases between the two germline ends. The CDR3 contains 13 residues. Germline assignment: CDR1 DFQATT and CDR2 SNEGSKA (reference sequence). The CDR3 reads CSARGGRGAELFL. DNA for the CDR3: TGCAGTGCTAGAGGGGGACGGGGGGCCGAACTGTTTCTT.

Remarks on this clonotype: With a much larger clone just one base away, this may be a read error. The chain carries TRBV29-1 and TRBJ2-7, with D perhaps TRBD1 (5 bases). The V gene's germline CDR1 is SQVTM and CDR2 ANQGSEA. CDR3 length equals 15 residues. V was pared by 4 bases and J by 2 bases, with 18 bases between. The CDR3 DNA sequence: TGCAGCGTTGCCCTGTCGGACATGCCCACCTACGAGCAGTACTTC. This translates into CSVALSDMPTYEQYF.

To note about this clonotype: The junction shows a germline mismatch at one end, possibly a read error. The J gene is TRBJ2-7, the V gene TRBV6-5; tentative D call: TRBD2 (5 bases). This CDR3 contains 14 residues. The germline CDR1 and CDR2 sequences are MNHEY and SVGAGI. DNA for the CDR3: TGTGCCAACAGTTGGGGAGCGCGCTCCTCCGAGCAGTACTTC. Protein: CANSWGARSSEQYF.

This clonotype has at least ten counts. The chain links TRBV19 to TRBJ2-3; 7 positions agree with TRBD1. The V and J ends lost 3 bases and 1 base, in that order; junction bases with no gene match: 1. In germline, CDR1 is LNHDA, CDR2 SQIVND (reference sequence). The CDR3 runs 14 residues. CDR3 sequence reads: CASSIGTGTDTQYF. The DNA for the CDR3 is TGTGCCAGTAGTATCGGGACAGGCACAGATACGCAGTATTTT. Filled out from reference TRBV19 and TRBJ2-3, the complete variable domain reads DGGITQSPKYLFRKEGQNVTLSCEQNLNHDAMYWYRQDPGQGLRLIYYSQIVNDFQKGDIAEGYSVSREKKESFPLTVTSAQKNPTAFYLCASSIGTGTDTQYFGPGTRLTVL.

This clonotype was counted ten times or more. The chain joins TRBV4-1 to TRBJ1-1, with 9 bases that match TRBD1. The CDR3 totals 13 residues. J gave up 4 bases and V 8 bases, and 5 bases lay outside the gene matches. CDR1 and CDR2 (germline): MGHRA, YSYEKL. CDR3: CASGDRASTEAFF. The CDR3 nucleotides read TGCGCCAGCGGGGACAGGGCATCCACTGAAGCTTTCTTT.

This clonotype was recorded only once. A much bigger clone sits one base away, suggesting this may be a read error. The gene calls are TRBV19 and TRBJ1-5; D not resolved. This CDR3 has 15 residues. Germline V lookup: CDR1 LNHDA, CDR2 SQIVND (reference sequence). V lost 7 bases to trimming and J lost 4 bases, with 17 bases between them. CDR3 loop: CASIRTNNGNQPQHF. The CDR3 coding sequence is TGTGCCAGTATCAGGACCAACAATGGAAATCAGCCCCAGCATTTT.

For this clonotype: Given the absence of the conserved phenylalanine or tryptophan at the CDR3 end, a read error is likely. V is TRBV7-9 and J is TRBJ1-2; D is unclear. The ends were cut back, 1 base at V and 3 bases at J, with 15 bases in the middle. The CDR3 has 16 amino acids. The germline gives CDR1 SEHNR, CDR2 FQNEAQ (reference sequence). The CDR3: CASSLVGQESYYGYTS. CDR3 nucleotides: TGTGCCAGCAGCTTAGTAGGTCAGGAATCCTACTATGGCTACACCTCC.

This clonotype has a count of ten or more. The V gene is TRBV24-1, the J gene TRBJ2-7; D gene uncertain. V gave up 2 bases and J gave up 2 bases, with 9 bases separating them. CDR1 is KGHDR and CDR2 is SFDVKD in the germline V gene. This CDR3 is built from 14 residues. The CDR3 bases are TGTGCCACCAGTGATTCCGGCCTGACCTACGAGCAGTACTTC. Translated, it gives CATSDSGLTYEQYF.